This record concerns one T cell receptor (beta chain) sequence. Its specificity is not known. These data originate in a study of shared clonotypes between healthy human individuals. The V and J ends lost 5 bases and 1 base respectively, with 6 bases between them. Germline V lookup: CDR1 SQVTM, CDR2 ANQGSEA. The length of the CDR3 is 11 residues. Findings and caveats of the study: As a rule, naive subsets had a larger estimated richness than memory subsets. Relative to clonotypes present in all four donors, those not shared had lower generation probabilities.

Assay used: immunoSEQ multiplex PCR; TCRdb lists only in-frame clones, some missing. The data show roughly 2.6 million clones, around 90% seen once. Each sample came from a Caucasian adult donor living in Nashville, Tennessee. The rearrangement uses TRBV29-1 and TRBJ2-7; the D is unclear. Sequenced input: naive CD4+ T cells sorted from blood. Specified subset: CD45RA+ positively selected. The TCR comes from a man aged 18 to 30 in good health. CDR3 DNA: TGCAGCGTTCAGGAATCCTACGAGCAGTACTTC. It codes for CSVQESYEQYF.